Included here is one T cell receptor beta chain sequence, with context. Its antigen is still unknown. TCRdb processed the 5' RACE reads anew with MiXCR; each CDR3 protein has one entry. The table records 1.5 million to 2 million distinct CDR3 sequences, less than 40% of them present only once. These data belong to a study of identical twins. General study results and limits: The authors drew conclusions from cross-sectional statistical analysis rather than following the same donors. The abundant beta clonotypes from cord blood had fewer insertions, and memory repertoires had none of this.

V was trimmed by 5 bases and J by 1 base, leaving 11 bases between them. The CDR3 consists of 14 residues. The germline CDR1 and CDR2 sequences are LGHDT and YNNKEL (reference sequence). The receptor was isolated from a newborn girl in good health. Sequenced material: cord blood. The chain uses TRBV3-1 and TRBJ2-5; D remains unclear. CDR3 in amino acids: CASSTMQAQETQYF. CDR3 sequence (DNA): TGTGCCAGCAGCACTATGCAGGCCCAAGAGACCCAGTACTTC.